Below, 12 T cell receptor beta chains from the same sample are listed, as sequenced in a study of cytomegalovirus exposure and HLA in healthy donors. It was with 60 Vbeta and 13 Jbeta primers that the PCR ran. Clones were sequenced by immunoSEQ multiplex PCR, and TCRdb holds only the in-frame ones, with some missing. The repertoire has some 130,000 clones, more than 9.5% of them found once; the top ten carry less than 2%. Sequenced input: PBMCs. These receptor sequences come from a man aged 45-65 years in good health and CMV-seronegative.

This clone was observed a handful of times. The V and J genes are TRBV11-2 and TRBJ1-6; 12 bases fit TRBD1. Germline lookup yields CDR1 SGHAT and CDR2 FQNNGV. V trimming: 1 base; J trimming: 7 bases; junction bases outside the gene matches: 8. The CDR3 length is 18 residues. CDR3 bases: TGTGCCAGCAGCTTAGCCCCGGGACAGGGGGCGGAAAATTCACCCCTCCACTTT. This encodes CASSLAPGQGAENSPLHF.

The rearrangement links TRBV7-2 to TRBJ2-2; 7 bases match TRBD2. The CDR3 covers 16 residues. Germline CDR1 and CDR2: SGHTA and FQGNSA. The V gene end was trimmed by 2 bases and the J gene end by 3 bases; junction bases not matched to a gene: 6. The CDR3 loop is CASSLQASGYTGELFF. The CDR3 DNA is TGTGCCAGCAGCTTACAGGCTAGCGGATACACCGGGGAGCTGTTTTTT.

This clone showed up just a few times. V gene TRBV7-2 combines with J gene TRBJ2-7; D is possibly TRBD1 (6 bases). In germline, CDR1 is SGHTA, CDR2 FQGNSA. The CDR3 runs to 14 residues. Trimming stripped 6 bases from V and 2 bases from J, with 14 bases between. This chain's CDR3 is CASSQKQGPYEQYF. CDR3 sequence (DNA): TGTGCCAGCAGTCAGAAGCAGGGGCCCTACGAGCAGTACTTC.

Points on this clone: The sample holds other DNA sequences that translate to the same CDR3. The chain links TRBV5-6 to TRBJ2-1; TRBD2 might be the D (6 bases). Germline V gene data show CDR1 as SGHDT and CDR2 as YYEEEE. Trimming removed 5 bases from V and 8 bases from J, with 23 bases in between. The CDR3 has 16 amino acids. CDR3 bases: TGTGCCAGCAGTACTCCCGGACTAACCGACCAGGATGAGCAGTTCTTC. It specifies CASSTPGLTDQDEQFF.

This chain's CDR3 is CASSVREGQNEQFF. CDR3 in DNA: TGTGCCAGCAGCGTACGGGAGGGCCAGAATGAGCAGTTCTTC. The chain is built from TRBV9 and TRBJ2-1; 8 bases are shared with TRBD2. After removal of 1 base from V and 7 bases from J, the junction contained 4 bases not matched to a gene. This CDR3 is built from 14 residues. Germline CDR1 and CDR2: SGDLS and YYNGEE.

This clone was observed a handful of times. V gene TRBV5-4 combines with J gene TRBJ2-1, with D possibly TRBD2 on 7 matching bases. Germline V gene sequence: CDR1 SGHNT, CDR2 YYREEE (reference sequence). V lost 4 bases and J lost 0, with 20 bases in between. CDR3 length equals 18 residues. CDR3 in amino acids: CASSLGLSGGRSYNEQFF. Here the CDR3 DNA reads TGTGCCAGCAGCCTGGGGTTATCGGGGGGCCGCTCCTACAATGAGCAGTTCTTC.

The chain employs TRBV7-3 and TRBJ2-7; TRBD1 might be the D (6 bases). CDR1 is SGHTA and CDR2 is FQGTGA in the germline V gene. V shed 8 bases and J shed 4 bases, with 12 bases lying between them. The CDR3 is 12 amino acids. CDR3 coding DNA: TGTGCCAGCCAAGGGGGTTTATACGAGCAGTACTTC. It codes for CASQGGLYEQYF.

This chain joins TRBV2 and TRBJ1-5, with D unclear. Germline CDR1 reads SNHLY; CDR2 reads FYNNEI. Trimming cost V 5 bases and J 3 bases, with 11 bases left between them. This CDR3 is built from 14 residues. In nucleotides, the CDR3 is TGTGCCAGCAGTCCGAGGGTCCTCAATCAGCCCCAGCATTTT. Translation: CASSPRVLNQPQHF.

This clone was seen a few times. The gene calls are TRBV12-5 and TRBJ2-3; 7 nucleotides agree with TRBD2. The germline V gene has CDR1 LGHNT and CDR2 FRNRAP. CDR3 length: 18 residues. The trim removed 0 bases at V and 1 base at J, leaving 10 bases unmatched. Here the CDR3 reads CASGLVLDGRSGTDTQYF. CDR3 sequence (DNA): TGTGCTAGTGGTTTGGTACTGGACGGGAGGTCGGGCACAGATACGCAGTATTTT.

The chain links TRBV5-1 to TRBJ2-2, with 8 bases that match TRBD2. Per germline, CDR1 SGHRS and CDR2 YFSETQ. The CDR3 has 15 amino acids. Trimming cost V 3 bases and J 5 bases; bases outside gene matches: 6. CDR3 sequence: CASSSSGGRTGELFF. CDR3 coding DNA: TGCGCCAGCAGCTCCAGCGGGGGAAGGACCGGGGAGCTGTTTTTT.

This clone was seen a handful of times. This chain joins TRBV2 and TRBJ2-1, with TRBD1 as a possible D gene (7 bases). The CDR3 runs to 16 residues. CDR1 SNHLY and CDR2 FYNNEI come from the germline V gene. The V end lost 7 bases, the J end lost 6 bases, and 22 bases lay between the germline ends. The CDR3 protein is CASKDWRGQGGNEQFF. The CDR3, as DNA: TGTGCCAGCAAGGACTGGAGGGGGCAAGGGGGCAATGAGCAGTTCTTC.

This clone was observed a handful of times. The chain has TRBV18 and TRBJ2-3, with 15 bases that match TRBD2. V gave up 0 bases and J gave up 5 bases; unmatched junction bases: 0. This CDR3 is built from 16 residues. CDR1 and CDR2 (germline): KGHSH, LQKENI. CDR3 sequence reads: CASSPPGLAGGDTQYF. Here the CDR3 DNA reads TGTGCCAGCTCACCACCGGGACTAGCGGGGGGAGATACGCAGTATTTT. The full variable domain, completed using reference TRBV18 and TRBJ2-3, is NAGVMQNPRHLVRRRGQEARLRCSPMKGHSHVYWYRQLPEEGLKFMVYLQKENIIDESGMPKERFSAEFPKEGPSILRIQQVVRGDSAAYFCASSPPGLAGGDTQYFGPGTRLTVL.